The sequence of this TCR beta chain was determined in a study of regulatory T cells in long-lasting Graves disease. As to time point: newly diagnosed GD, antithyroid drugs for less than 3 months. The authors made the TCR library using RNA they extracted from PBMCs. The authors built TCR beta libraries using iRepertoire HTBI primers and Arm-PCR of CDR3 regions. TCRdb fed the multiplex PCR reads into MiXCR, producing one record per CDR3 protein. The sample comprises hundreds of thousands of distinct CDR3 sequences, roughly 15% of which are singletons, and about 20% rests with the top ten. V lost 3 bases to trimming and J lost 8 bases; unmatched junction nucleotides: 8. Germline CDR1 is SGHAT and CDR2 is FQNNGV. The CDR3 spans 14 residues. The same sample was also studied in work on T cells in Graves' hyperthyroidism and ophthalmopathy. That work contributes: Subjects aged 18 to 65 presented with newly diagnosed hyperthyroidism of less than 2 months' duration. Clinical symptoms, serum thyroxine, TRAb, thyroid ultrasound and orbital computed tomography informed diagnoses.

This sequence joins TRBV11-2 and TRBJ1-2; TRBD1 agrees at 8 bases. The source material was peripheral blood mononuclear cells (PBMCs), sampled at new diagnosis, from a patient treated with antithyroid drugs. The TCR was taken from a woman aged 25 to 39 with Graves disease. CDR3 residues: CASSFVTGAGGYTF. CDR3 DNA: TGTGCCAGCAGCTTTGTGACAGGGGCCGGCGGCTACACCTTC.